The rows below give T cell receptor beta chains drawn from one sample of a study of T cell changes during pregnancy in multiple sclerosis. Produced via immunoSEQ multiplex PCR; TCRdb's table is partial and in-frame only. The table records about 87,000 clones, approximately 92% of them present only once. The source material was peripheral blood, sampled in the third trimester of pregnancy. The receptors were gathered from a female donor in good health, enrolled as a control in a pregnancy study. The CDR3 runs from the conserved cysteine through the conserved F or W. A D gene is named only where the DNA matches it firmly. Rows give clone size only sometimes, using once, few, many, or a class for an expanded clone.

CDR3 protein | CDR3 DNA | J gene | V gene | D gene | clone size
CASSAVRQAVNYGYTF | TGTGCCAGCAGTGCCGTCCGACAGGCGGTTAACTATGGCTACACCTTC | TRBJ1-2 | TRBV28 | . | .
CSVSYVGQTNYEQYF | TGCAGCGTTTCCTATGTTGGGCAGACGAACTACGAGCAGTACTTC | TRBJ2-7 | TRBV29-1 | . | .
CASSLGPGAANNEQFF | TGTGCCAGCAGTCTAGGACCGGGAGCGGCCAACAATGAGCAGTTCTTC | TRBJ2-1 | TRBV27 | . | .
CASSDLGDLYAEQFF | TGTGCCAGCAGCGACCTGGGAGATCTTTATGCTGAGCAGTTCTTC | TRBJ2-1 | TRBV28 | . | .
CASSPRLAGGPDTQYF | TGCGCCAGCAGCCCCAGATTAGCGGGAGGGCCAGATACGCAGTATTTT | TRBJ2-3 | TRBV4-1 | TRBD2 | .
CASSLDGASNQPQHF | TGTGCCAGCAGCTTAGATGGGGCTAGCAATCAGCCCCAGCATTTT | TRBJ1-5 | TRBV7-9 | . | .
CASSDNSYNYGYTF | TGTGCCAGCAGTGATAACAGTTATAACTATGGCTACACCTTC | TRBJ1-2 | TRBV2 | . | .
CASSSRDSYEQYF | TGCGCCAGCAGCTCCCGGGACAGCTACGAGCAGTACTTC | TRBJ2-7 | TRBV5-1 | TRBD1 | few
CSVGEPGELFF | TGCAGCGTTGGGGAGCCCGGGGAGCTGTTTTTT | TRBJ2-2 | TRBV29-1 | . | .
CSASRGPQHF | TGCAGTGCTTCTAGGGGGCCCCAGCATTTT | TRBJ1-5 | TRBV20-1 | . | .
CASSAQGLATNEKLFF | TGTGCCAGCAGTGCACAGGGCTTGGCGACTAATGAAAAACTGTTTTTT | TRBJ1-4 | TRBV6-1 | . | .
CASSPGTGSYEQYF | TGTGCCAGCAGCCCCGGTACGGGGTCCTACGAGCAGTACTTC | TRBJ2-7 | TRBV5-8 | . | .
CASSLAGKGQLRGEKLFF | TGTGCCAGCAGCTTAGCTGGTAAGGGACAGCTGAGAGGGGAAAAACTGTTTTTT | TRBJ1-4 | TRBV7-9 | TRBD1 | .
CASGRDRAAREQYF | TGTGCCAGCGGCCGGGACAGAGCGGCGCGGGAGCAGTACTTC | TRBJ2-7 | TRBV6-5 | TRBD1 | once
CASSKSHGDNEKLFF | TGTGCCAGCAGCAAAAGTCACGGGGATAATGAAAAACTGTTTTTT | TRBJ1-4 | TRBV21-1 | . | .
CASSFTREQYF | TGTGCCAGCAGCTTTACTCGCGAGCAGTACTTC | TRBJ2-7 | TRBV7-8 | . | .
CASSFGPGGFVTGELFF | . | TRBJ2-2 | TRBV7-9 | . | .
CASSPSFGNEQFF | TGTGCCAGCAGCCCTAGCTTTGGCAATGAGCAGTTCTTC | TRBJ2-1 | TRBV7-2 | . | .
CASSGQGLDEQYF | TGTGCCAGCAGCGGACAGGGATTGGACGAGCAGTACTTC | TRBJ2-7 | TRBV5-8 | TRBD1 | .
CASSSGLAGVHNEQFF | TGTGCCAGCAGCTCTGGACTAGCGGGAGTACATAATGAGCAGTTCTTC | TRBJ2-1 | TRBV5-6 | TRBD2 | .
CASSPRVSYEQYF | TGTGCCAGCAGTCCCCGGGTGTCCTACGAGCAGTACTTC | TRBJ2-7 | TRBV27 | . | .
CASSLVPGVGQETQYF | TGTGCCAGCAGCCTGGTTCCGGGAGTCGGTCAAGAGACCCAGTACTTC | TRBJ2-5 | TRBV4-2 | . | .
CASSPGEGLAGGQYF | TGTGCCAGCAGCCCGGGGGAAGGACTAGCGGGCGGGCAGTACTTC | TRBJ2-7 | TRBV7-9 | TRBD2 | .
CASSLAQGAVGYTF | TGTGCCAGCAGCTTAGCTCAGGGGGCGGTTGGCTACACCTTC | TRBJ1-2 | TRBV7-6 | TRBD1 | few
CASSYIREYSGNTIYF | TGTGCCAGCAGTTACATACGGGAGTACTCTGGAAACACCATATATTTT | TRBJ1-3 | TRBV6-5 | . | .
CASSATYSGNTIYF | TGTGCCAGCAGTGCTACGTACTCTGGAAACACCATATATTTT | TRBJ1-3 | TRBV2 | . | few
CASSLERQVGMHGYTF | TGTGCCAGCAGCTTGGAGAGACAGGTGGGGATGCATGGCTACACCTTC | TRBJ1-2 | TRBV5-6 | . | .
CASSLVAGGTYEQYF | TGTGCCAGCAGCTTAGTTGCAGGGGGTACCTACGAGCAGTACTTC | TRBJ2-7 | TRBV7-2 | TRBD1 | once
CASSLGTGTVSYEQYF | TGCGCCAGCAGCTTGGGGACCGGGACAGTTAGCTACGAGCAGTACTTC | TRBJ2-7 | TRBV5-1 | TRBD1 | .
CASSSGGGSDEQFF | TGTGCCAGCAGCTCCGGCGGAGGTAGCGATGAGCAGTTCTTC | TRBJ2-1 | TRBV7-2 | . | .
CASRGGGSYNEQFF | TGTGCCAGCAGGGGAGGAGGCTCCTACAATGAGCAGTTCTTC | TRBJ2-1 | TRBV2 | . | .
CASRPDRDSGELFF | TGTGCCAGCAGACCTGACAGGGACTCCGGGGAGCTGTTTTTT | TRBJ2-2 | TRBV6-6 | . | .
CASSLGTSGSLQYF | TGTGCCAGCAGCCTCGGGACTAGCGGGAGCCTCCAGTACTTC | TRBJ2-7 | TRBV7-2 | TRBD2 | .
CASRDSTDKYF | TGTGCCAGCAGGGATTCAACAGATAAGTACTTC | TRBJ2-7 | TRBV6-5 | . | .
CASSLGDRGSAFF | TGCGCCAGCAGCTTGGGGGACAGGGGTTCAGCTTTCTTT | TRBJ1-1 | TRBV5-1 | TRBD1 | .
CASSNLRGGGELFF | TGTGCCAGCAGTAACCTCAGGGGCGGGGGGGAGCTGTTTTTT | TRBJ2-2 | TRBV6-6 | . | .